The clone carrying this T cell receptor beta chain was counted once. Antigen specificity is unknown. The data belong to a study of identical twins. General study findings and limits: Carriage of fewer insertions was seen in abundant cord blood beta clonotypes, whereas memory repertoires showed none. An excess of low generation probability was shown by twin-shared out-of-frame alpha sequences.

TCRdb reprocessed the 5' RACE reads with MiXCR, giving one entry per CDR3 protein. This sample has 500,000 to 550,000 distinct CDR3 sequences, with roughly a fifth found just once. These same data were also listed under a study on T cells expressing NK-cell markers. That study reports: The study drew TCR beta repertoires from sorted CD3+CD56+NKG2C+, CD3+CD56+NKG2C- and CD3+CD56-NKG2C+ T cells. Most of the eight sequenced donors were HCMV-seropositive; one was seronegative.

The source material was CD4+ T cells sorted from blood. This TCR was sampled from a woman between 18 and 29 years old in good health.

In DNA form, the CDR3 reads TGCAGTGCTATTCTTCGGGAGGGCACTGAAGCTTTCTTT. This sequence encodes CSAILREGTEAFF. The chain has TRBV20-1 and TRBJ1-1; D not resolved. Per germline, CDR1 DFQATT and CDR2 SNEGSKA (reference sequence). The CDR3 is 13 amino acids. The ends were cut back, 4 bases at V and 4 bases at J, with 13 bases in the middle.